These T cell receptor beta chains were read from a single sample in a study of spatial heterogeneity in lung cancer. TCRdb fed the 5' RACE reads into MiXCR, producing one record per CDR3 protein. The sample has 95,000 to 130,000 distinct CDR3 sequences, roughly an eighth seen once. The sample consisted of PBMCs, taken at follow-up. All receptors derive from a male donor with early-stage non-small cell lung cancer. CDR3s include the opening cysteine and the closing phenylalanine or tryptophan. D genes are given only for firm matches. Some rows have no size entry. The others give once, few or many, or a class for an expanded clone.

D gene | clone size | J gene | V gene | CDR3 DNA | CDR3 protein
TRBD2 | many | TRBJ2-1 | TRBV28 | TGTGCCAGCAGTTTAGGACTAGCGGGGGGCTTCTCCTACAATGAGCAGTTCTTC | CASSLGLAGGFSYNEQFF
NA | many | TRBJ2-7 | TRBV7-2 | TGTGCCAGCAGCTTAGAGGGCTCGGGTTTCTACGAGCAGTACTTC | CASSLEGSGFYEQYF
TRBD1 | many | TRBJ1-2 | TRBV7-3 | TGTGCCAGCAGCTCCCGACAGGGGGCTGGGTATGGCTACACCTTC | CASSSRQGAGYGYTF
TRBD2 | NA | TRBJ2-1 | TRBV29-1 | TGCAGCGTTGAAGATCAGGAGACTAGCGGGGGTTACAATGAGCAGTTCTTC | CSVEDQETSGGYNEQFF
NA | many | TRBJ1-2 | TRBV5-6 | TGTGCCAGCAGCTCCGGGGCAGGGGAGGACTATGGCTACACCTTC | CASSSGAGEDYGYTF
NA | many | TRBJ1-6 | TRBV20-1 | TGCAGTGCTAGAGCCCCTTTGACAGCAGAGCTCCACTTT | CSARAPLTAELHF
TRBD1 | few | TRBJ2-2 | TRBV4-2 | TGTGCCAGCAGCCGCCGGACAGGGGTGTACACCGGGGAGCTGTTTTTT | CASSRRTGVYTGELFF
TRBD2 | NA | TRBJ2-3 | TRBV7-2 | TGTGCCAGCAGCTTAAGGGCGTTGGCGGGGGTAGCAGATACGCAGTATTTT | CASSLRALAGVADTQYF
NA | many | TRBJ2-2 | TRBV29-1 | TGCAGCGTTGGCGGAGGCGCAGGTTTCCAGAACACCGGGGAGCTGTTTTTT | CSVGGGAGFQNTGELFF
NA | many | TRBJ1-6 | TRBV2 | TGTGCCAGCAGTACAGGGAGGGACTTGCATTCACCCCTCCACTTT | CASSTGRDLHSPLHF
TRBD1 | NA | TRBJ2-7 | TRBV7-6 | TGTGCCAGCAGCTTAAACGGCCAGGGGGCGGTCGACGAGCAGTACTTC | CASSLNGQGAVDEQYF
TRBD2 | few | TRBJ2-5 | TRBV29-1 | TGCAGCGTGAACCAGCGGGGGCAGGAGGCCCAGTACTTC | CSVNQRGQEAQYF
NA | few | TRBJ2-5 | TRBV7-9 | TGTGCCAGCAGCCCCGGGGGTGCGAGGTTGGAGACCCAGTACTTC | CASSPGGARLETQYF
NA | many | TRBJ2-5 | TRBV9 | TGTGCCAGCAGCGTAGCTACAGGGCACTCAGAGACCCAGTACTTC | CASSVATGHSETQYF
TRBD2 | NA | TRBJ2-3 | TRBV27 | TGTGCCAGCATCCTATCTAGCGGGGGAATGGTAACGCAGTATTTT | CASILSSGGMVTQYF
NA | few | TRBJ2-7 | TRBV7-2 | TGTGCCAGCAGCTGGGGACGGATCTCCTACGAGCAGTACTTC | CASSWGRISYEQYF
NA | few | TRBJ1-2 | TRBV3-1 | TGTGCCAGCAGCCCCCAGGGGATCTATGGCTACACCTTC | CASSPQGIYGYTF
TRBD1 | few | TRBJ1-6 | TRBV5-1 | TGCGCCAGCAGCTTGGAGGTACACAGGGGGGAGAATTCACCCCTCCACTTT | CASSLEVHRGENSPLHF
NA | many | TRBJ2-3 | TRBV28 | TGTGCCAGCAGTTTGGCAGGGATCAGCACAGATACGCAGTATTTT | CASSLAGISTDTQYF
NA | many | TRBJ2-5 | TRBV7-2 | TGTGCCAGCAGCTTAGGAGGTAGCCAAGAGACCCAGTACTTC | CASSLGGSQETQYF
TRBD1 | many | TRBJ2-7 | TRBV20-1 | TGCAGTGCTGGGGACAGCTCCTACGAGCAGTACTTC | CSAGDSSYEQYF
TRBD2 | many | TRBJ2-5 | TRBV5-4 | TGTGCCAGCAGCCCACCGGGACTAAGGGCGGAGACCCAGTACTTC | CASSPPGLRAETQYF
TRBD1 | many | TRBJ2-7 | TRBV28 | TGTGCCAGCAGTGAACCCGGGACAGGGACATACGAGCAGTACTTC | CASSEPGTGTYEQYF
TRBD1 | many | TRBJ1-4 | TRBV29-1 | TGCAGCGCCTCGACAGGGGCTAATGAAAAACTGTTTTTT | CSASTGANEKLFF
NA | NA | TRBJ2-5 | TRBV19 | TGTGCCAGTAGTAGGGAGGTGAGCGGGTTGCAAGAGACCCAGTACTTC | CASSREVSGLQETQYF
NA | NA | TRBJ1-5 | TRBV27 | TGTGCCAGCAGTTCGACAGGTAACAATCAGCCCCAGCATTTT | CASSSTGNNQPQHF
NA | NA | TRBJ1-5 | TRBV3-1 | TGTGCCAGCAGCCAAACAGCATATAGCAATCAGCCCCAGCATTTT | CASSQTAYSNQPQHF
TRBD1 | many | TRBJ2-7 | TRBV28 | TGTGCCAGCAGCTTGGCGGGACAGGGGATCCACGAGCAGTACTTC | CASSLAGQGIHEQYF
TRBD1 | many | TRBJ1-5 | TRBV6-2/TRBV6-3 | TGTGCCAGCAGTAGGGGGACAGGGTATCAGCCCCAGCATTTT | CASSRGTGYQPQHF
NA | few | TRBJ1-2 | TRBV27 | TGTGCCAGCAGTTTTCGGGGGGCGCGGGGCTACACCTTC | CASSFRGARGYTF
NA | NA | TRBJ1-4 | TRBV4-3 | TGCGCCAGCAGCCAAGATCGAGCCCGTAATGAAAAACTGTTTTTT | CASSQDRARNEKLFF
NA | few | TRBJ2-3 | TRBV5-1 | TGCGCCAGCTCCGAAGGGAAGAGCACAGATACGCAGTATTTT | CASSEGKSTDTQYF
NA | NA | TRBJ2-3 | TRBV5-1 | TGCGCCAGCAGCTTGGTCGGCACAGATACGCAGTATTTT | CASSLVGTDTQYF
TRBD1 | many | TRBJ1-1 | TRBV20-1 | TGCAGTGCTAGGCAGGGGGCAGGGAGCACTGAAGCTTTCTTT | CSARQGAGSTEAFF